The rows below give T cell receptor beta chains drawn from one sample of a study of Ad26.COV2.S vaccination and SARS-CoV-2 variants. Repertoires were generated with immunoSEQ multiplex PCR, while TCRdb's copy carries only in-frame clones and drops some. This table holds about 410,000 clones, over 75% found once. The material sequenced was peripheral blood, taken in a trial of Ad26.COV2.S vaccine versus placebo. These receptors were taken from a person aged 18-60 years who received the Ad26.COV2.S COVID-19 vaccine or a placebo. Each CDR3 is given with its conserved first and last residue. Each record gives: clone size, J gene, V gene, D gene, CDR3 DNA, CDR3 protein. A D gene is named only where the DNA matches it firmly. Rows may omit the clone size; those that give it use once, few, many or a size class.

clone size: once
J gene: TRBJ1-1
V gene: TRBV2
D gene: .
CDR3 DNA: TGTGCCAGCAGTGAGGGGGTATCCTCAGACACTGAAGCTTTCTTT
CDR3 protein: CASSEGVSSDTEAFF

clone size: once
J gene: TRBJ1-6
V gene: TRBV19
D gene: TRBD1
CDR3 DNA: TGTGCCAGTACCGGGGACAGTGTTTTTGGTTCACCCCTCCACTTT
CDR3 protein: CASTGDSVFGSPLHF

clone size: once
J gene: TRBJ1-1
V gene: TRBV18
D gene: .
CDR3 DNA: TGTGCCAGCTCACCACGGGGGTCAAAGGGCACTGAAGCTTTCTTT
CDR3 protein: CASSPRGSKGTEAFF

clone size: .
J gene: TRBJ2-7
V gene: TRBV4-1
D gene: TRBD1
CDR3 DNA: TGCGCCAGCAGCCAACCGTCGACAGGGCGGCAGCACGAGCAGTACTTC
CDR3 protein: CASSQPSTGRQHEQYF

clone size: .
J gene: TRBJ2-4
V gene: TRBV5-8
D gene: .
CDR3 DNA: TGTGCCAGCAGCTTGGATGGGCTAGCCAAAAACATTCAGTACTTC
CDR3 protein: CASSLDGLAKNIQYF

clone size: .
J gene: TRBJ2-2
V gene: TRBV6-5
D gene: .
CDR3 DNA: TGTGCCAGCAAGGACGGCAAGAACACCGGGGAGCTGTTTTTT
CDR3 protein: CASKDGKNTGELFF

clone size: .
J gene: TRBJ2-7
V gene: TRBV24-1
D gene: TRBD2
CDR3 DNA: TGTGCCACCAGTGATCCCCGTTTGGCTAGCGGCGAGCAGTACTTC
CDR3 protein: CATSDPRLASGEQYF

clone size: .
J gene: TRBJ2-7
V gene: TRBV19
D gene: TRBD1
CDR3 DNA: TGTGCCAGTAGTGCAATAAGTGGACAGGGTTGGTACGAGCAGTACTTC
CDR3 protein: CASSAISGQGWYEQYF

clone size: .
J gene: TRBJ1-4
V gene: TRBV5-1
D gene: .
CDR3 DNA: TGCGCCAGCAGCTTGACCTTTGGAGAAAAACTGTTTTTT
CDR3 protein: CASSLTFGEKLFF

clone size: .
J gene: TRBJ1-6
V gene: TRBV28
D gene: .
CDR3 DNA: TGTGCCAGCAGCCTCCTCAGAGGACAGTGGGCTAATTCACCCCTCCACTTT
CDR3 protein: CASSLLRGQWANSPLHF

clone size: .
J gene: TRBJ1-1
V gene: TRBV18
D gene: .
CDR3 DNA: TGTGCCAGCTCAAGGTCGGGCGGCACTGAAGCTTTCTTT
CDR3 protein: CASSRSGGTEAFF

clone size: few
J gene: TRBJ2-2
V gene: TRBV4-1
D gene: TRBD1
CDR3 DNA: TGCGCCAGCAGTCTAGGACAGGGGGGGTCCGGGGAGCTGTTTTTT
CDR3 protein: CASSLGQGGSGELFF

clone size: .
J gene: TRBJ2-3
V gene: TRBV11-3
D gene: .
CDR3 DNA: TGTGCCAGCAGCTCTTACGGGAGTACAGATACGCAGTATTTT
CDR3 protein: CASSSYGSTDTQYF

clone size: .
J gene: TRBJ1-2
V gene: TRBV11-2
D gene: .
CDR3 DNA: TGTGCCAGCAGCTTCGAGCCGGGAAAGGGTGGCTACACCTTC
CDR3 protein: CASSFEPGKGGYTF

clone size: .
J gene: TRBJ2-2
V gene: TRBV6-4
D gene: .
CDR3 DNA: TGTGCCAGCCCCCCGGAACAGGAAGCGAACACCGGGGAGCTGTTTTTT
CDR3 protein: CASPPEQEANTGELFF

clone size: .
J gene: TRBJ1-6
V gene: TRBV30
D gene: TRBD1
CDR3 DNA: TGTGCCTGGAGACAGGGGATCGGAAATTCACCCCTCCACTTT
CDR3 protein: CAWRQGIGNSPLHF

clone size: .
J gene: TRBJ1-4
V gene: TRBV19
D gene: .
CDR3 DNA: TGTGCCAGTCACAGAGCTGCCGAAAAACTGTTTTTT
CDR3 protein: CASHRAAEKLFF

clone size: .
J gene: TRBJ1-6
V gene: TRBV2
D gene: TRBD1
CDR3 DNA: TGTGCCAGCAGTGCTTCCTGGCGGGACAGGACAAATTCACCCCTCCACTTT
CDR3 protein: CASSASWRDRTNSPLHF

clone size: .
J gene: TRBJ1-4
V gene: TRBV3-1/TRBV3-2
D gene: TRBD1
CDR3 DNA: TGTGCCAGCAGCCTTAGGACAGGGAGCATTGAAAAACTGTTTTTT
CDR3 protein: CASSLRTGSIEKLFF

clone size: .
J gene: TRBJ2-7
V gene: TRBV18
D gene: .
CDR3 DNA: TGTGCCAGCTCACCCAGTCCCACCCGCGAGCAGTACTTC
CDR3 protein: CASSPSPTREQYF

clone size: .
J gene: TRBJ2-5
V gene: TRBV7-9
D gene: .
CDR3 DNA: TGTGCCAGCAGCTTAGCGTTGGGCCAAGAGACCCAGTACTTC
CDR3 protein: CASSLALGQETQYF

clone size: .
J gene: TRBJ1-2
V gene: TRBV6-5
D gene: .
CDR3 DNA: TGTGCCACCAAAAGCGGGGGAAGGGGTGGCTACACCTTC
CDR3 protein: CATKSGGRGGYTF

clone size: .
J gene: TRBJ1-5
V gene: TRBV28
D gene: .
CDR3 DNA: TGTGCCAGCAGTCCCGGGGCTGATAGCAATCAGCCCCAGCATTTT
CDR3 protein: CASSPGADSNQPQHF

clone size: .
J gene: TRBJ2-7
V gene: TRBV4-1
D gene: TRBD2
CDR3 DNA: TGCGCCAGCAGCCGGGGACTAGCGGCACCTTACGAGCAGTACTTC
CDR3 protein: CASSRGLAAPYEQYF

clone size: .
J gene: TRBJ2-2
V gene: TRBV18
D gene: .
CDR3 DNA: TGTGCCAGCTCACCAAGCGTGACGGGTGTCACCGGGGAGCTGTTTTTT
CDR3 protein: CASSPSVTGVTGELFF

clone size: .
J gene: TRBJ2-3
V gene: TRBV6-2/TRBV6-3
D gene: .
CDR3 DNA: TGTGCCAGCAGCCCCCGCACAGATACGCAGTATTTT
CDR3 protein: CASSPRTDTQYF